The subject of this entry is one T cell receptor (beta chain). The entry originates in a study of blood T cell repertoires in COVID-19. Study overall: The United States, Italy and Spain were the sources of the acute and convalescent COVID-19 samples. PBMCs, B-cell-depleted T cells, or T cells were the source of the cDNA or gDNA that made up the material.

Cohort placement rested on clinical history that participants reported themselves. Using immunoSEQ multiplex PCR, the repertoire was profiled, and TCRdb retains in-frame clones only, with some absent. The repertoire holds approximately 200,000 clones, with 80% as singletons. The germline gives CDR1 MNHEY, CDR2 SVGAGI. Trimming cost V 2 bases and J 8 bases; bases outside gene matches: 5. The CDR3 sequence is 13 residues long. This rearrangement joins TRBV6-5 to TRBJ1-1; 7 positions match TRBD1. The specimen was PBMCs or T cells enriched from blood (not recorded which). The TCR comes from a woman in her forties with acute COVID-19. CDR3 in amino acids: CASSYSPQGEAFF. The CDR3 DNA sequence: TGTGCCAGCAGTTACAGCCCACAGGGGGAAGCTTTCTTT.